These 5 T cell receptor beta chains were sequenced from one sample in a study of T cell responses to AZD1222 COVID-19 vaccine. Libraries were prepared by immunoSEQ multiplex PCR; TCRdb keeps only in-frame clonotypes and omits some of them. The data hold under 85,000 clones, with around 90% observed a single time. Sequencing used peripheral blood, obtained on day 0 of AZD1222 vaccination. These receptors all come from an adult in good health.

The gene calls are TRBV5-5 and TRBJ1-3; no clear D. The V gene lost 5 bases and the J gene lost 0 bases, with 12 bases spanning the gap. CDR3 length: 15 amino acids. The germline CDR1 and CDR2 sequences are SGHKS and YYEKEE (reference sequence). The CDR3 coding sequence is TGTGCCAGCAGGCCGCAGGTTATCTCTGGAAACACCATATATTTT. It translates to CASRPQVISGNTIYF.

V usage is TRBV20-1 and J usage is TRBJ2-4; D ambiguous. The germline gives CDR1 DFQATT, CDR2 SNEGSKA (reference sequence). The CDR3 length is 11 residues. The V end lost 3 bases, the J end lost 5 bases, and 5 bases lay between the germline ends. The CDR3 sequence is CSARKENIQYF. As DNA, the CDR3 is TGCAGTGCTAGGAAGGAAAACATTCAGTACTTC.

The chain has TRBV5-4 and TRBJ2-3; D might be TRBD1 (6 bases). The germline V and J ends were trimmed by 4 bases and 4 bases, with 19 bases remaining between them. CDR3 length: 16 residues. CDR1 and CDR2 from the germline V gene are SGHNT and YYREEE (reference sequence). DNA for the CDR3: TGTGCCAGCAGCCCTGGGGGCAGGGGATCCGCAGATACGCAGTATTTT. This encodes CASSPGGRGSADTQYF.

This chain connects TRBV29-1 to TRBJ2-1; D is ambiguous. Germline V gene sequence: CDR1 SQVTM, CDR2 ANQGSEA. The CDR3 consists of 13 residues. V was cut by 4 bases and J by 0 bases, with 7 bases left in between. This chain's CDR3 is CSVVTNSYNEQFF. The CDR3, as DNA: TGCAGCGTTGTCACCAACTCCTACAATGAGCAGTTCTTC.

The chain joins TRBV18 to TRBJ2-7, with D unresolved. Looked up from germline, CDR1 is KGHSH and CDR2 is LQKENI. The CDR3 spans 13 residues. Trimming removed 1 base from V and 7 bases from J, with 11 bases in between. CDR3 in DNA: TGTGCCAGCTCACCACTAGCTCCTGGGGAGCAGTACTTC. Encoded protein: CASSPLAPGEQYF.